This T cell receptor beta chain originates from a study of blood T cell repertoires in COVID-19. Background on the study: PBMCs, B-cell-depleted T cells, or T cells were the source of the cDNA or gDNA that made up the material.

The data were produced by immunoSEQ multiplex PCR, yet TCRdb's version contains in-frame clones alone and is incomplete. Counted here are about 230,000 clones, just under 90% occurring once; the ten biggest clones make up almost 4%. The CDR3 consists of 14 residues. Per germline, CDR1 SEHNR and CDR2 FQNEAQ (reference sequence). J lost 6 bases, V lost 6 bases, and 5 bases had no gene match. Sequenced: PBMCs or T cells enriched from blood (not recorded which). The V call is TRBV7-9, the J call TRBJ1-6; 7 positions match TRBD1. This sequence was found in a woman in her thirties with acute COVID-19. The CDR3 reads CASRPGQSNSPLHF. CDR3 nucleotide sequence: TGTGCCAGCAGACCGGGACAGAGTAATTCACCCCTCCACTTT.